This TCR beta chain derives from a study of T cell responses to AZD1222 COVID-19 vaccine. Study-level background: Second-dose schedules of about 4 or about 12 weeks were combined.

A note on this clone: Its antigen is undetermined.

The method was immunoSEQ multiplex PCR; TCRdb's version includes in-frame clones alone and lacks a portion of them. The repertoire holds about 110,000 clones, with about 86% as singletons. Whole-study findings and limits: Only 5 or 6 AZD1222 recipients were seropositive at baseline. Without day 14 samples, only post-peak T cell repertoires were studied. Clonal diversity was possibly underestimated, and white British individuals and females predominated among donors.

CDR3 length: 13 residues. V dropped 4 bases and J dropped 4 bases, with 8 bases sitting between them. The chain links TRBV12-3 or TRBV12-4 to TRBJ1-5, with D uncertain. The receptor was derived from an adult in good health. This sample comprised peripheral blood, obtained on day 0 of AZD1222 vaccination. The CDR3, as DNA: TGTGCCAGCAGTTATCTCCTTAATCAGCCCCAGCATTTT. Protein sequence: CASSYLLNQPQHF.